What follows are 24 T cell receptor beta chains derived from one specimen sequenced in a study of blood T cell repertoires in COVID-19. TCRdb's table, derived via immunoSEQ multiplex PCR, lists solely in-frame clones and lacks some. The data contain 200,000 to 250,000 clones, under 90% of them seen just once; the ten biggest clones take up about 5.1%. The sample consisted of peripheral blood. Source of these receptors: a woman aged 55-69 years who had recovered from COVID-19.

In nucleotides, the CDR3 is TGCGCCAGCAGTGGACTAGCGGCTACAAACCCGGGCACAGATACGCAGTATTTT. This gives the protein CASSGLAATNPGTDTQYF. This rearrangement joins TRBV10-2 to TRBJ2-3; 9 positions match TRBD2. Germline V gene sequence: CDR1 WSHSY, CDR2 SAAADI. The CDR3 length is 18 residues. The V segment lost 4 bases and the J segment 1 base; nucleotides outside the gene matches: 12.

V usage is TRBV19 and J usage is TRBJ1-6; TRBD1 might be the D (5 bases). The CDR3 runs 14 residues. Germline values: CDR1 LNHDA, CDR2 SQIVND (reference sequence). CDR3: CAGAFTAPYSPLHF. As DNA, the CDR3 is TGTGCTGGGGCCTTTACCGCACCATATTCACCCCTCCACTTT.

The chain employs TRBV11-3 and TRBJ2-2; 7 bases match TRBD2. CDR1 and CDR2 from the germline V gene are SGHNT and YENEEA. V shed 5 bases and J 4 bases; nucleotides not matched to a gene: 7. The CDR3 is 15 residues long. The CDR3 loop is CASSRQTSSTGELFF. The CDR3 region has the DNA TGTGCCAGCAGCCGACAGACTAGCAGCACCGGGGAGCTGTTTTTT.

The rearrangement joins TRBV2 to TRBJ1-5; no clear D. This CDR3 comprises 13 residues. In germline, CDR1 is SNHLY, CDR2 FYNNEI. V lost 6 bases and J 0 bases, leaving 6 bases between the germline ends. The CDR3 sequence: CASRGDSNQPQHF. CDR3 bases: TGTGCCAGCAGGGGAGATAGCAATCAGCCCCAGCATTTT.

V gene TRBV4-1 combines with J gene TRBJ2-5, with a tentative D call TRBD1 (5 bases). The CDR3 is 15 residues long. The V and J ends lost 2 bases and 3 bases respectively, with 13 bases between them. The germline gives CDR1 MGHRA, CDR2 YSYEKL. CDR3 DNA sequence: TGCGCCAGCAGCCAAAGGGTGACAGTCGAAGAGACCCAGTACTTC. Protein product: CASSQRVTVEETQYF.

This clone occurred a few times. The J gene is TRBJ2-7, the V gene TRBV6-1; no firm D call. Germline lookup yields CDR1 MNHNS and CDR2 SASEGT. This CDR3 is built from 12 residues. Trimming removed 3 bases from V and 3 bases from J, with 6 bases in between. Here the CDR3 reads CASSDEFYEQYF. The CDR3 DNA is TGTGCCAGCAGTGACGAGTTCTACGAGCAGTACTTC.

The chain links TRBV11-2 to TRBJ2-2; 11 bases line up with TRBD2. The CDR3 spans 17 residues. The V gene end was trimmed by 1 base and the J gene end by 5 bases; junction bases not matched to a gene: 6. The germline V gene has CDR1 SGHAT and CDR2 FQNNGV. DNA for the CDR3: TGTGCCAGCAGCTTAGTTTTCTGGACTAGCGGGACCGGGGAGCTGTTTTTT. This sequence encodes CASSLVFWTSGTGELFF. Supplemented by reference TRBV11-2 and TRBJ2-2, the full variable domain reads EAGVAQSPRYKIIEKRQSVAFWCNPISGHATLYWYQQILGQGPKLLIQFQNNGVVDDSQLPKDRFSAERLKGVDSTLKIQPAKLEDSAVYLCASSLVFWTSGTGELFFGEGSRLTVL.

The J gene is TRBJ2-6, the V gene TRBV5-1; 7 nucleotides align to TRBD1. Per the germline V gene, CDR1 is SGHRS and CDR2 is YFSETQ. This CDR3 has 19 residues. Trimming took 0 bases from V and 4 from J; bases not matched to a gene: 13. The CDR3 DNA follows: TGCGCCAGCAGCTTGGCCTTAGCACAGGGGTTTTTGGGGGCCAACGTCCTGACTTTC. It specifies CASSLALAQGFLGANVLTF. The complete variable domain, with remaining parts taken from reference TRBV5-1 and TRBJ2-6, reads KAGVTQTPRYLIKTRGQQVTLSCSPISGHRSVSWYQQTPGQGLQFLFEYFSETQRNKGNFPGRFSGRQFSNSRSEMNVSTLELGDSALYLCASSLALAQGFLGANVLTFGAGSRLTVL.

This clone was recorded a few times. The CDR3 reads CASSPGTSGHTDTQYF. CDR3 DNA: TGTGCCAGCTCACCAGGGACTAGCGGACACACAGATACGCAGTATTTT. The chain has TRBV18 and TRBJ2-3; 11 bases are shared with TRBD2. This CDR3 is 16 amino acids long. V shed 2 bases and J 2 bases; nucleotides not matched to a gene: 3. Germline CDR1 KGHSH, CDR2 LQKENI.

The chain carries TRBV7-2 and TRBJ2-7; 12 nucleotides align to TRBD2. Germline values: CDR1 SGHTA, CDR2 FQGNSA. Trimming removed 5 bases from V and 5 bases from J; junction bases left unmatched: 7. The CDR3 length is 15 residues. This CDR3 reads CASSKTSGGLNEQYF. CDR3 nucleotide sequence: TGTGCCAGCAGCAAGACTAGCGGGGGCCTCAACGAGCAGTACTTC.

V gene TRBV30 combines with J gene TRBJ1-2; 9 bases are a match to TRBD1. Germline V gene data show CDR1 as GTSNPN and CDR2 as SVGIG (reference sequence). The CDR3 loop spans 17 amino acids. The trim removed 1 base at V and 4 bases at J, leaving 13 bases unmatched. Here the CDR3 reads CAWSARTGESLFYGYTF. In nucleotides, the CDR3 is TGTGCCTGGAGTGCGAGGACAGGGGAGAGTCTCTTCTATGGCTACACCTTC.

The V gene is TRBV9, the J gene TRBJ2-7; TRBD1 matches 8 bases. The CDR3 has 14 residues. The V gene end was trimmed by 0 bases and the J gene end by 7 bases; junction bases not matched to a gene: 6. Germline CDR1 is SGDLS and CDR2 is YYNGEE. CDR3 DNA sequence: TGTGCCAGCAGCGTAGCTCAGGGGGCATATGAGCAGTACTTC. Translated: CASSVAQGAYEQYF.

The gene calls are TRBV3-1 (or the pseudogene TRBV3-2) and TRBJ1-1; no clear D. CDR1 is LGHDT, CDR2 YNNKEL, per germline (reference sequence). This CDR3 comprises 13 residues. Deletions cut 4 bases from V and 0 bases from J, with 6 bases between. The CDR3 region is CASSLQLNTEAFF. The DNA of the CDR3 is TGTGCCAGCAGCCTACAGTTGAACACTGAAGCTTTCTTT.

This chain uses TRBV11-2 with TRBJ1-2; 7 nucleotides match TRBD1. CDR1 and CDR2 (germline): SGHAT, FQNNGV. The CDR3 is 13 residues long. V shed 6 bases and J 5 bases; nucleotides not matched to a gene: 6. The CDR3 DNA reads TGTGCCAGCAGACCTAGGACAGGATATGGCTACACCTTC. This translates into CASRPRTGYGYTF.

The CDR3 sequence: CASSNVRYTAAVNTEAFF. In DNA form, the CDR3 reads TGCGCCAGCAGCAACGTGCGGTACACTGCCGCCGTGAACACTGAAGCTTTCTTT. The J gene is TRBJ1-1, the V gene TRBV4-1; D ambiguous. The CDR3 is 18 amino acids. The germline V gene has CDR1 MGHRA and CDR2 YSYEKL. Deletions cut 5 bases from V and 0 bases from J, with 22 bases between.

This chain connects TRBV5-6 to TRBJ2-5; D might be TRBD1 (6 bases). This CDR3 spans 14 amino acids. The V end lost 4 bases, the J end lost 5 bases, and 15 bases lay between the germline ends. CDR1 and CDR2 (germline): SGHDT, YYEEEE. The CDR3 loop is CASSGLDSYETQYF. For the CDR3, the DNA is TGTGCCAGCAGCGGCCTGGACAGCTATGAGACCCAGTACTTC.

This clone was seen once. The rearrangement links TRBV5-4 to TRBJ2-3, with 9 bases identical to TRBD1. With V trimmed by 4 bases and J by 1 base, 4 bases remained unmatched. CDR1 and CDR2 (germline): SGHNT, YYREEE (reference sequence). This CDR3 is built from 15 residues. This chain's CDR3 is CASSLRTGGTDTQYF. The DNA of the CDR3 is TGTGCCAGCAGCCTAAGGACAGGGGGCACAGATACGCAGTATTTT.

The chain is built from TRBV7-8 and TRBJ2-5; 13 bases fit TRBD2. The CDR3 has 17 residues. V trimming: 6 bases; J trimming: 1 base; junction bases outside the gene matches: 8. Germline V gives CDR1 SGHVS, CDR2 FQNEAQ. The CDR3 DNA reads as TGTGCCAGCAGGTTCAGACTAGCGGGGGGACTCCAAGAGACCCAGTACTTC. It yields the protein CASRFRLAGGLQETQYF.

V usage is TRBV10-3 and J usage is TRBJ2-1; 12 bases map to TRBD2. The germline gives CDR1 ENHRY, CDR2 SYGVKD. The ends lost 4 bases at V and 9 bases at J; junction bases unmatched: 16. The CDR3 covers 18 residues. The CDR3 here is CAISALASGGAAAVEQFF. The CDR3 DNA is TGTGCCATCAGTGCCTTGGCTAGCGGGGGGGCTGCAGCGGTTGAGCAGTTCTTC.

This clone was counted between two and nine times. The J gene is TRBJ1-5, the V gene TRBV4-1; possibly TRBD1 for D (5 bases). The V gene lost 3 bases and the J gene lost 6 bases, with 9 bases spanning the gap. Per the germline V gene, CDR1 is MGHRA and CDR2 is YSYEKL. The CDR3 loop spans 13 amino acids. CDR3 sequence: CASSHSGGQPQHF. Written as DNA, the CDR3 is TGCGCCAGCAGCCATTCGGGGGGTCAGCCCCAGCATTTT.

The chain is built from TRBV7-3 and TRBJ2-1; 8 positions match TRBD2. With 6 bases clipped from V and 8 bases from J, the junction kept 18 bases outside the gene matches. This CDR3 is 17 amino acids long. Germline V gene data show CDR1 as SGHTA and CDR2 as FQGTGA. The CDR3 coding sequence is TGTGCCAGCAGGGCTACGGTAGTGGCGGGGGGCCGGCATGAGCAGTTCTTC. Protein: CASRATVVAGGRHEQFF.

This clone occurred once. This sequence joins TRBV11-2 and TRBJ2-3; 9 bases are a match to TRBD1. This CDR3 has 14 amino acids. From germline, CDR1 is SGHAT and CDR2 FQNNGV. V lost 5 bases to trimming and J lost 6 bases; unmatched junction nucleotides: 6. The DNA of the CDR3 is TGTGCCAGCAGCCCCCGGACAGGGGTTGATACGCAGTATTTT. This codes for CASSPRTGVDTQYF. Full variable domain (rest looked up from reference TRBV11-2 and TRBJ2-3): EAGVAQSPRYKIIEKRQSVAFWCNPISGHATLYWYQQILGQGPKLLIQFQNNGVVDDSQLPKDRFSAERLKGVDSTLKIQPAKLEDSAVYLCASSPRTGVDTQYFGPGTRLTVL.

The chain combines TRBV3-1 (or the pseudogene TRBV3-2) with TRBJ1-3; no reliable D call. Trimming shortened V by 4 bases and J by 0 bases, and 7 bases separated the two germline ends. This CDR3 spans 14 amino acids. Germline V gene sequence: CDR1 LGHDT, CDR2 YNNKEL (reference sequence). This CDR3 is CASSRRVSGNTIYF. DNA of the CDR3: TGTGCCAGCAGCCGACGGGTCTCTGGAAACACCATATATTTT.

The gene calls are TRBV20-1 and TRBJ2-2, with no clear D. Trimming removed 7 bases at V and 1 base at J, with 4 bases between. The CDR3 sequence is 11 residues long. From germline, CDR1 is DFQATT and CDR2 SNEGSKA (reference sequence). CDR3 DNA: TGCAGTGTTATGAACACCGGGGAGCTGTTTTTT. This sequence encodes CSVMNTGELFF.